This TCR beta chain was captured in a study of T cell responses to AZD1222 COVID-19 vaccine. With V trimmed by 6 bases and J by 13 bases, 23 bases remained unmatched. Germline V CDR1 and CDR2: ENHRY, SYGVKD. The CDR3 consists of 16 residues. TCRdb's copy holds only in-frame clones and misses some; the assay was immunoSEQ multiplex PCR. Found here are 140,000 to 150,000 clones, 93% of them singletons; the top ten hold roughly an eighth. This sequence joins TRBV10-3 and TRBJ1-2, with TRBD1 identical over 7 bases. Specimen: peripheral blood, collected after recovery from COVID-19. The sequence came from an adult who had recovered from COVID-19. The chain's CDR3 is CAISLAGTAAQAGSTF. In nucleotides, the CDR3 is TGTGCCATCAGCCTTGCCGGGACAGCGGCCCAGGCAGGGTCCACCTTC.